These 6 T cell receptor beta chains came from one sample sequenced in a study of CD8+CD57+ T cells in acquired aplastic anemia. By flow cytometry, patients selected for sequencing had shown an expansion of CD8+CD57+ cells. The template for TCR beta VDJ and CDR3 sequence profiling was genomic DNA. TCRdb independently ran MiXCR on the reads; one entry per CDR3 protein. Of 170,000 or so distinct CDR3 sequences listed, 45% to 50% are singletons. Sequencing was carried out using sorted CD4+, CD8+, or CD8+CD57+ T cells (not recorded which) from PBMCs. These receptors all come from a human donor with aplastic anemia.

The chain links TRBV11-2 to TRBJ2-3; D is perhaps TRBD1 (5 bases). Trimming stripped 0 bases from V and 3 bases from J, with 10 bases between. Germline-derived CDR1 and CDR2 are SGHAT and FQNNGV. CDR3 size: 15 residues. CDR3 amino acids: CASSLDQGPTDTQYF. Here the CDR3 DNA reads TGTGCCAGCAGCTTAGACCAGGGTCCAACAGATACGCAGTATTTT.

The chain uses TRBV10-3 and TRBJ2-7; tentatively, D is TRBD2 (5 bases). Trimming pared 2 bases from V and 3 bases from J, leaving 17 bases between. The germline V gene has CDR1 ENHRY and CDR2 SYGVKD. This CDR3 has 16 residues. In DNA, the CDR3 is TGTGCCATCAGTGAGATACCGGGGATGTTCATCTACGAGCAGTACTTC. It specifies CAISEIPGMFIYEQYF.

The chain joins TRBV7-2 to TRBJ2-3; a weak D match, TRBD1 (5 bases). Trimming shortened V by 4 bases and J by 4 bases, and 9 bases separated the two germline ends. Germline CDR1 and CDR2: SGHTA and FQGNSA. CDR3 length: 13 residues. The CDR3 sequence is CASSSQGSDTQYF. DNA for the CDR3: TGTGCCAGCAGCTCGCAGGGTTCAGATACGCAGTATTTT.

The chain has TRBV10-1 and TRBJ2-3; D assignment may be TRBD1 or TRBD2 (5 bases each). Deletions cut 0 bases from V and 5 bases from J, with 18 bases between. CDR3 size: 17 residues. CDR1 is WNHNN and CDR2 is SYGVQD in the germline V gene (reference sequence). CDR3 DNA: TGCGCCAGCAGTGAGTCGATAACTAGGATGGGGCAAGATACGCAGTATTTT. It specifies CASSESITRMGQDTQYF.

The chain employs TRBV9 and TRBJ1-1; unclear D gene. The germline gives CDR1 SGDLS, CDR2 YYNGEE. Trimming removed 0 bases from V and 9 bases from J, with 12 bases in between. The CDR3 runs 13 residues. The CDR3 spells CASSVAASRKAFF. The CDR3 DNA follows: TGTGCCAGCAGCGTAGCTGCGTCCAGAAAAGCTTTCTTT. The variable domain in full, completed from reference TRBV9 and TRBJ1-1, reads DSGVTQTPKHLITATGQRVTLRCSPRSGDLSVYWYQQSLDQGLQFLIQYYNGEERAKGNILERFSAQQFPDLHSELNLSSLELGDSALYFCASSVAASRKAFFGQGTRLTVV.

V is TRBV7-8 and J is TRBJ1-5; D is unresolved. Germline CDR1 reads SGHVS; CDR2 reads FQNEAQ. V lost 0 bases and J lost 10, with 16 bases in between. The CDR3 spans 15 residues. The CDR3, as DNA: TGTGCCAGCAGCTTAGCCAGCGGTTTAGAGCTACCCCAGCATTTT. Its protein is CASSLASGLELPQHF.